This TCR beta chain comes out of a study of CD8 T cells in Susac syndrome. Across the study: Of the sequenced Susac syndrome patients, six had active disease and about 8 were in remission.

The CDR3 spans 12 residues. CDR1 SQVTM and CDR2 ANQGSEA come from the germline V gene. The RNA, roughly 0.45 to 1 ug, was put through reverse transcription using random hexamers. TCRdb used MiXCR to reprocess the immunoSEQ multiplex PCR reads, holding one entry per CDR3 protein. The profile shows under 95,000 distinct CDR3 sequences, just under 95% of them singletons. This receptor was obtained from a human donor with Susac syndrome. Sequenced: CD8+ T cells from PBMCs. The V gene is TRBV29-1, the J gene TRBJ1-1; maybe TRBD1 (6 bases). DNA of the CDR3: TGCAGGCACGGACAGCGGAACACTGAAGCTTTCTTT. This translates into CRHGQRNTEAFF.